This TCR beta chain was recovered during a study of radiotherapy plus CTLA-4 blockade in lung cancer. The study, taken as a whole, reports: Reportedly, early blood T cell clone dynamics best predicted response, with interferon-beta. Some TCR clones had been derived from tumors. These clones expanded in peripheral blood after radiotherapy plus ipilimumab.

Assay: immunoSEQ multiplex PCR; the TCRdb copy retains only in-frame clones and omits some. The sample comprises around 82,000 clones, 85% to 90% of which are singletons, and about a sixth rests with the top ten. The CDR3 runs 16 residues. The V gene's germline CDR1 is MGHRA and CDR2 YSYEKL. V shed 0 bases and J shed 2 bases, with 12 bases lying between them. At least ten counts were recorded for this clone. No antigen is known for it. Focal radiation and CTLA-4 blockade (ipilimumab) were tested in chemo-refractory metastatic non-small-cell lung cancer patients. The sample in question was peripheral blood, obtained from a patient treated with radiotherapy plus ipilimumab. The rearrangement uses TRBV4-1 and TRBJ2-3; weak D call: TRBD1 (6 bases). This receptor was identified in a human donor with non-small cell lung cancer that progressed on radiotherapy plus ipilimumab. The CDR3 sequence is CASSQDQGPSTDTQYF. As DNA, the CDR3 is TGCGCCAGCAGCCAAGATCAGGGGCCCTCCACAGATACGCAGTATTTT.